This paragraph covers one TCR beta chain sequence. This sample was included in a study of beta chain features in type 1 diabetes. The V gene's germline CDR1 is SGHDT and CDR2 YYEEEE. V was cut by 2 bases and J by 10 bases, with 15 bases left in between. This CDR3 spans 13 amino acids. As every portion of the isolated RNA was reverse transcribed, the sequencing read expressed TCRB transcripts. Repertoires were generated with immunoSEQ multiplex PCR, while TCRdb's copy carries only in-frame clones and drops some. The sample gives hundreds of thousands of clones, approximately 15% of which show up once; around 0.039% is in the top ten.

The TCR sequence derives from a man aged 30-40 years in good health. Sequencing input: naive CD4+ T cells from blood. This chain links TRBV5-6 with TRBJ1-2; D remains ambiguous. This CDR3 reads CASSFNIETSYTF. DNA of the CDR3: TGTGCCAGCAGCTTTAACATTGAGACCTCCTACACCTTC.